This is a list of T cell receptor beta chains from one sample in a study of blood T cell repertoires in COVID-19. The data were produced by immunoSEQ multiplex PCR, yet TCRdb's version contains in-frame clones alone and is incomplete. The sample includes about 270,000 clones, around 86% of them seen just once. Sequenced input: PBMCs or T cells enriched from blood (not recorded which). These receptors all stem from a woman aged 18-35 years who had recovered from COVID-19. The CDR3 runs from the conserved cysteine through the conserved F or W. D genes are given only for firm matches. The size of a clone is reported for some rows only, either as once, few or many, or as a class for expanded clones.

>-|once|TRBJ2-2|TRBV4-1
TGCGCCAGCAGCCAAGACCGGACAAAGACCGGGGAGCTGTTTTTT
CASSQDRTKTGELFF
>-|-|TRBJ1-1|TRBV14
TGTGCCAGCAGTCCGGGACTGACCTATGCGGCTGAAGCTTTCTTT
CASSPGLTYAAEAFF
>TRBD2|-|TRBJ2-1|TRBV11-3
TGTGCCAGCAGCTTAGTCGGCGGGGGGGTGTTCTTC
CASSLVGGGVFF
>TRBD2|-|TRBJ2-7|TRBV28
TGTGCCAGCAGCCTACTAGCGGGAGGGCCAGACGAGCAGTACTTC
CASSLLAGGPDEQYF
>TRBD2|-|TRBJ2-7|TRBV30
TGTGCCTGGAGAAAACCGGGACTAGCGACCTACGAGCAGTACTTC
CAWRKPGLATYEQYF
>-|-|TRBJ2-7|TRBV19
TGTGCCAGTAGTATAGGGCCGGGACTCTACGAGCAGTACTTC
CASSIGPGLYEQYF
>TRBD2|-|TRBJ2-3|TRBV27
TGTGCCAGCAGTCTCCGGACTAGCGGGAGGGGAGATACGCAGTATTTT
CASSLRTSGRGDTQYF
>-|-|TRBJ1-1|TRBV28
TGTGCCAGCAGTTCCCCAGGGGTGGCTGAAGCTTTCTTT
CASSSPGVAEAFF
>-|-|TRBJ1-2|TRBV14
TGTGCCAGCAGCCCGACAGGAGTTCATGGCTACACCTTC
CASSPTGVHGYTF
>-|-|TRBJ1-3|TRBV6-5
TGTGCCAGCAGTTATCGGCAGGCTCCCTCTGGAAACACCATATATTTT
CASSYRQAPSGNTIYF
>TRBD1|-|TRBJ2-3|TRBV5-5
TGTGCCAGCAGCTTGATATTTGACAGGGGGCGAATGTTTGGCGCAGATACGCAGTATTTT
CASSLIFDRGRMFGADTQYF
>TRBD1|-|TRBJ1-5|TRBV7-8
TGTGCCAGCAGCCCTGACAGGGATAGCAATCAGCCCCAGCATTTT
CASSPDRDSNQPQHF
>-|few|TRBJ2-7|TRBV2
TGTGCCAGCAGTGAAATTGGCAGGGGCCACGAGCAGTACTTC
CASSEIGRGHEQYF
>-|once|TRBJ2-3|TRBV4-2
TGTGCCAGCAGCCAAGGGTACCTAGTTCAATCGCGTGACACAGATACGCAGTATTTT
CASSQGYLVQSRDTDTQYF
>TRBD1|-|TRBJ1-5|TRBV7-9
TGTGCCAGCAGCTTAGCTGGACAGGGCTGGCAGCCCCAGCATTTT
CASSLAGQGWQPQHF
>TRBD1|few|TRBJ1-5|TRBV7-2
TGTGCCAGCAGCCCGGACAGGGGGGGCCAGCCCCAGCATTTT
CASSPDRGGQPQHF
>-|-|TRBJ1-2|TRBV6-1
TGTGCCAGCAGTGAAGTTCGGGAGGCGGGAGGCTACACCTTC
CASSEVREAGGYTF
>-|-|TRBJ2-7|TRBV9
TGTGCCAGCAGCGTAGGACGGGGATCCTACGAGCAGTACTTC
CASSVGRGSYEQYF
>TRBD2|-|TRBJ2-7|TRBV7-2
TGTGCCAGCAGCTCGCGGCGGGGGTCGGGGGAGCAGTACTTC
CASSSRRGSGEQYF
>TRBD1|-|TRBJ1-1|TRBV7-9
TGTGCCAGCAGCAGGGGGCGCGGGGCCACTGAAGCTTTCTTT
CASSRGRGATEAFF
>TRBD1|few|TRBJ1-3|TRBV5-1
TGCGCCAGCAGCCCCAGCTGGACAGGGGACTCTGGAAACACCATATATTTT
CASSPSWTGDSGNTIYF
>TRBD1|-|TRBJ1-5|TRBV10-1
TGCGCCAGCAGTGATAATAAAGGACAGGGGTTTTATAGCAATCAGCCCCAGCATTTT
CASSDNKGQGFYSNQPQHF
>-|once|TRBJ2-3|TRBV6-2/TRBV6-3
TGTGCCAGCAGCCCGGGGCAGAGCGCAGATACGCAGTATTTT
CASSPGQSADTQYF
>-|-|TRBJ1-1|TRBV29-1
TGCAGCGGGCGAGGTGGACAGATGAACACTGAAGCTTTCTTT
CSGRGGQMNTEAFF
>-|few|TRBJ1-1|TRBV7-9
TGTGCCAGCAGCTTGGGACTGGCAGGGCTTATGAACACTGAAGCTTTCTTT
CASSLGLAGLMNTEAFF
>-|-|TRBJ1-1|TRBV5-1
TGCGCCAGCAGCTCAAACAGGGACGTAAAAAATCAAGCTTTCTTT
CASSSNRDVKNQAFF
>TRBD1|-|TRBJ2-1|TRBV7-2
TGTGCCAGCAGCTCGCAGTCCGGGACAGGGGGAAGCAATGAGCAGTTCTTC
CASSSQSGTGGSNEQFF
>TRBD2|-|TRBJ2-7|TRBV27
TGTGCCAGCAGTCGGAGCGGGGTTGGCTCCTACGAGCAGTACTTC
CASSRSGVGSYEQYF
>TRBD1|few|TRBJ1-5|TRBV11-3
TGTGCCAGCAGAACAGGGGAGGTGAATCAGCCCCAGCATTTT
CASRTGEVNQPQHF
>TRBD1|-|TRBJ2-3|TRBV6-2/TRBV6-3
TGTGCCAGCAGTTATGGGGACAGGCCCACAGATACGCAGTATTTT
CASSYGDRPTDTQYF
>TRBD1|-|TRBJ2-7|TRBV6-2/TRBV6-3
TGTGCCAGCAGTACCCGAAGGGGGCGCTTGGAGCAGTACTTC
CASSTRRGRLEQYF
>-|-|TRBJ2-7|TRBV7-6
TGTGCCAGCAGCCTTGACGAGGGGGGGCTATACGAGCAGTACTTC
CASSLDEGGLYEQYF
>TRBD1|-|TRBJ2-1|TRBV18
TGTGCCAGCTCACCACGGGGACAGGGGGCTGAAAATGAGCAGTTCTTC
CASSPRGQGAENEQFF
>TRBD2|-|TRBJ2-5|TRBV3-1/TRBV3-2
TGTGCCAGCAGCCCCCTAGGAGTGGGAGGGCTAGAGACCCAGTACTTC
CASSPLGVGGLETQYF
>TRBD2|-|TRBJ2-1|TRBV28
TGTGCCAGCAGTTTTACGGGACTAGTCATCCATGAGCAGTTCTTC
CASSFTGLVIHEQFF
>TRBD1|-|TRBJ2-1|TRBV11-2
TGTGCCAGCAGCCTACGGACAGGGGGTTTGGATGAGCAGTTCTTC
CASSLRTGGLDEQFF
>-|-|TRBJ2-3|TRBV27
TGTGCCAGCAGTTTTTGGGCTAGCACAGATACGCAGTATTTT
CASSFWASTDTQYF
>TRBD1|-|TRBJ1-1|TRBV25-1
TGTGCCAGCAAAGGACAGGGATCCTTCCGCGCTTTCTTT
CASKGQGSFRAFF
>-|once|TRBJ1-2|TRBV30
TGTGCCTGGAGTGTGGTCGGGAGCTACACCTTC
CAWSVVGSYTF
>TRBD1|-|TRBJ1-1|TRBV7-9
TGTGCCAGCAGCCCTGTTACATTTACAGGGGTCGCGACGAACACTGAAGCTTTCTTT
CASSPVTFTGVATNTEAFF
>-|-|TRBJ2-3|TRBV10-3
TGTGCCATCAGTGGGAAGGACTACACACCCACAGATACGCAGTATTTT
CAISGKDYTPTDTQYF
>TRBD1|-|TRBJ1-1|TRBV27
TGTGCCAGCAGGGGACAGAGATACGTGAACACTGAAGCTTTCTTT
CASRGQRYVNTEAFF
>TRBD2|-|TRBJ2-3|TRBV7-3
TGTGCCAGCAGCCAACAAGCGGGAGAGAACACAGATACGCAGTATTTT
CASSQQAGENTDTQYF
>-|-|TRBJ1-1|TRBV11-3
TGTGCCAGCAGCTTGGAGGGGAACACTGAAGCTTTCTTT
CASSLEGNTEAFF
>TRBD2|many|TRBJ2-7|TRBV5-1
TGCGCCAGCAGCCAGGGACTAGACTCCTACGAGCAGTACTTC
CASSQGLDSYEQYF
>TRBD2|-|TRBJ2-3|TRBV5-4
TGTGCCAGCAGCTCCCGGGGTAGCGGGAGGTCCCTCGATACGCAGTATTTT
CASSSRGSGRSLDTQYF
>TRBD1|-|TRBJ1-1|TRBV7-3
TGTGCCAGCAGCCCAAGGGGACAGATTATTTACACTGAAGCTTTCTTT
CASSPRGQIIYTEAFF
>TRBD1|-|TRBJ2-3|TRBV7-2
TGTGCCAGCAGCTTGACAGGGGGCCTCGCAGATACGCAGTATTTT
CASSLTGGLADTQYF